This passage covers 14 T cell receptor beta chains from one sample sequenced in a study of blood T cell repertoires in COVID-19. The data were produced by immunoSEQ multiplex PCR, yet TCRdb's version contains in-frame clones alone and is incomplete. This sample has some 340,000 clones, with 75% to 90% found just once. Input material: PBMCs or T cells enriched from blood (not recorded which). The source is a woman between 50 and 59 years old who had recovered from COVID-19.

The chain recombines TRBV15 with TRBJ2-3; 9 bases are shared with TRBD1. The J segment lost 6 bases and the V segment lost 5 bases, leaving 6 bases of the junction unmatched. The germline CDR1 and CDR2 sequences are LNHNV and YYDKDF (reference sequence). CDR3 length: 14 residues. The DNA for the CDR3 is TGTGCCACCAGCCGGGACAGGGCGTCTGATACGCAGTATTTT. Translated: CATSRDRASDTQYF.

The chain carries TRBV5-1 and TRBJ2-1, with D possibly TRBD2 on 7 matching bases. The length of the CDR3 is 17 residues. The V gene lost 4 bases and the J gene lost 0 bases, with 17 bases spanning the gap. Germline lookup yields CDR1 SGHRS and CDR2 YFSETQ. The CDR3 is CASSRAGGQRSYNEQFF. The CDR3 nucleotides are TGCGCCAGCAGCCGGGCCGGGGGGCAGCGCTCCTACAATGAGCAGTTCTTC.

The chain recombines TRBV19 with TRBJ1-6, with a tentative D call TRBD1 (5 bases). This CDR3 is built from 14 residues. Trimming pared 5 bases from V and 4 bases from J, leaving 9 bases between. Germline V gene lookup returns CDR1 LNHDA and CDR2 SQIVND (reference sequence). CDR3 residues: CASSGAAYNSPLHF. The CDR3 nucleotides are TGTGCCAGTAGTGGGGCAGCATATAATTCACCCCTCCACTTT.

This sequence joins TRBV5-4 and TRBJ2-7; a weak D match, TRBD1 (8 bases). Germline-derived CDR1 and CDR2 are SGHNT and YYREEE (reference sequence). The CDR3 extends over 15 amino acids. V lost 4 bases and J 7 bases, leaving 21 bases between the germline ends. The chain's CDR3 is CASSTRQGKAGEQYF. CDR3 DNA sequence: TGTGCCAGCAGCACCAGACAGGGGAAAGCGGGGGAGCAGTACTTC.

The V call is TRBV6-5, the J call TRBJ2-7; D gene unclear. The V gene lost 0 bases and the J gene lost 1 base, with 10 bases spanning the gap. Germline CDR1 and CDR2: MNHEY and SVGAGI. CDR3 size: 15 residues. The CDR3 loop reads CASSYSSQASYEQYF. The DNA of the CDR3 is TGTGCCAGCAGTTACTCGAGTCAGGCTTCCTACGAGCAGTACTTC.

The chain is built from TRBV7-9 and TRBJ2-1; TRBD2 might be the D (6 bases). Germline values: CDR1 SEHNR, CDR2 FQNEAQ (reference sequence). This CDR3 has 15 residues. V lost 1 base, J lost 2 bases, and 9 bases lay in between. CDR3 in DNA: TGTGCCAGCAGCTTAGTCACGGGAGCCTACAATGAGCAGTTCTTC. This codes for CASSLVTGAYNEQFF.

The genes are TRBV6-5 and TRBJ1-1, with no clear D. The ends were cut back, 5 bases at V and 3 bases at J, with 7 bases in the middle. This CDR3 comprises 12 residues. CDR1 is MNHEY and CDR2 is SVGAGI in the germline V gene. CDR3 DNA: TGTGCCAGCAGTCTCCGGGACACTGAAGCTTTCTTT. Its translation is CASSLRDTEAFF.

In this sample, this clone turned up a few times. CDR3 DNA sequence: TGTGCCAGCAGACAGGGGGGTGGCTACACCTTC. Its translation is CASRQGGGYTF. V is TRBV3-1 (or the pseudogene TRBV3-2) and J is TRBJ1-2, with 8 bases aligning to TRBD1. After removal of 6 bases from V and 7 bases from J, the junction contained 1 base not matched to a gene. Germline CDR1 reads LGHDT; CDR2 reads YNNKEL (reference sequence). The CDR3 is 11 residues long.

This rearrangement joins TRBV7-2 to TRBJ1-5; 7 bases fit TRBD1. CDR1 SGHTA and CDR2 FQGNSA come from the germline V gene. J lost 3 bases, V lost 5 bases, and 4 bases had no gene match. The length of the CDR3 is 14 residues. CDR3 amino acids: CASSADRTNQPQHF. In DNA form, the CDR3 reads TGTGCCAGCAGCGCGGACAGGACCAATCAGCCCCAGCATTTT.

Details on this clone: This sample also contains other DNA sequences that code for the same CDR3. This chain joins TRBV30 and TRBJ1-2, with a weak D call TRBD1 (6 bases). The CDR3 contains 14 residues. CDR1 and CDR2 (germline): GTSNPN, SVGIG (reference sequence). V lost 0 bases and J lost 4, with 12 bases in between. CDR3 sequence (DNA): TGTGCCTGGAGTGTACTACAGGGCGCCTATGGCTACACCTTC. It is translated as CAWSVLQGAYGYTF.

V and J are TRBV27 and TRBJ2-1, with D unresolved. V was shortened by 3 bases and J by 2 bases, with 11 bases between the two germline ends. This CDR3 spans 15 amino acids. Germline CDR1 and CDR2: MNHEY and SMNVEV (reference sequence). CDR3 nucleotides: TGTGCCAGCAGTTTCATCGGCGGTACCTACAATGAGCAGTTCTTC. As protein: CASSFIGGTYNEQFF.

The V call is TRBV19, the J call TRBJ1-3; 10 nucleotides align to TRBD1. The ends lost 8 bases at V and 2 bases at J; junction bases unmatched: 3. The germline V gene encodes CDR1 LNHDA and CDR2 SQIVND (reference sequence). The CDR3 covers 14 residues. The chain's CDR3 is CASFDRGPGNTIYF. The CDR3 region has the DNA TGTGCCAGTTTTGACAGGGGGCCTGGAAACACCATATATTTT. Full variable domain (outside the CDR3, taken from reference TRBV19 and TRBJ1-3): DGGITQSPKYLFRKEGQNVTLSCEQNLNHDAMYWYRQDPGQGLRLIYYSQIVNDFQKGDIAEGYSVSREKKESFPLTVTSAQKNPTAFYLCASFDRGPGNTIYFGEGSWLTVV.

Here the CDR3 reads CARSWGRASNQPQHF. CDR3 DNA sequence: TGTGCCAGAAGCTGGGGCAGGGCGAGCAATCAGCCCCAGCATTTT. The rearrangement joins TRBV5-3 to TRBJ1-5; tentatively, D is TRBD1 (5 bases). TRBV5-3 is filed as an ORF, its function uncertain. This CDR3 region has 15 residues. V was trimmed by 3 bases and J by 1 base, leaving 11 bases between them.

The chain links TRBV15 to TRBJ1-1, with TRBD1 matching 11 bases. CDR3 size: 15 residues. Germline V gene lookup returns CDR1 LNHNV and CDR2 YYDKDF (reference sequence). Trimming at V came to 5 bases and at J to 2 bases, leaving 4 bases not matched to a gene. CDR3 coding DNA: TGTGCCACCAGCGGGACAGGGGGTGAAAACACTGAAGCTTTCTTT. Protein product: CATSGTGGENTEAFF.